This T cell receptor beta chain is drawn from a study of Graves' ophthalmopathy and Graves' hyperthyroidism. The CDR3 runs 16 residues. The trim removed 5 bases at V and 0 bases at J, leaving 5 bases unmatched. Germline loops: CDR1 SGHTA, CDR2 FQGNSA. Researchers took RNA transcripts and amplified TCR beta CDR3 regions from them. Second-round multiplex PCR came after a first-round RT-PCR that employed HTBI primers. Using its own MiXCR run on the multiplex PCR reads, TCRdb lists one record per CDR3 protein. The sample contains 900,000 to 1,200,000 distinct CDR3 sequences, about 36% of which appear only once. This clonotype was recorded at least ten times.

Sequencing input: peripheral blood or thyroid tissue (not recorded which). The chain links TRBV7-2 to TRBJ1-1, with 11 positions matching TRBD1. The sequence came from an adult man with Graves' hyperthyroidism. The DNA for the CDR3 is TGTGCCAGCAGCCGGACAGGGGGCAGTATGAACACTGAAGCTTTCTTT. It yields the protein CASSRTGGSMNTEAFF.